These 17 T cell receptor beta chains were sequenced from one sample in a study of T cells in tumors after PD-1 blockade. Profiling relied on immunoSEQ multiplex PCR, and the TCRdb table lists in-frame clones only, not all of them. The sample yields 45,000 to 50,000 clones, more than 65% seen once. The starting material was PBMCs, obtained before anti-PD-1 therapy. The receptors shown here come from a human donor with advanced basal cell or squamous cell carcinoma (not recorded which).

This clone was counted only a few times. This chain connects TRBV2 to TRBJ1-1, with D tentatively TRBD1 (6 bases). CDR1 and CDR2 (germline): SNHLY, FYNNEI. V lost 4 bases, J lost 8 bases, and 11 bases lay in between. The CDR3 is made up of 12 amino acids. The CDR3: CASSANREEAFF. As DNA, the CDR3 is TGTGCCAGCAGTGCTAACAGGGAGGAAGCTTTCTTT.

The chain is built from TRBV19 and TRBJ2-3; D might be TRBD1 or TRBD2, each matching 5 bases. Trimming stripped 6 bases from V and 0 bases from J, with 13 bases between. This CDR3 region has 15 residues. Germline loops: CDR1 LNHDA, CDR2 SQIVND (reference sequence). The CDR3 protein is CASSQDRDSTDTQYF. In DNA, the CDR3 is TGTGCCAGTAGCCAAGACCGGGACAGCACAGATACGCAGTATTTT.

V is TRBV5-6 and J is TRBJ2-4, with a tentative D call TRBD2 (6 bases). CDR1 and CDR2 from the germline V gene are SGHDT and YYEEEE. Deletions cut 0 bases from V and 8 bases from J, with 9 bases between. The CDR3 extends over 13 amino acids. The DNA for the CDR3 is TGTGCCAGCAGCTTGGAGGAGGGTTACATTCAGTACTTC. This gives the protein CASSLEEGYIQYF.

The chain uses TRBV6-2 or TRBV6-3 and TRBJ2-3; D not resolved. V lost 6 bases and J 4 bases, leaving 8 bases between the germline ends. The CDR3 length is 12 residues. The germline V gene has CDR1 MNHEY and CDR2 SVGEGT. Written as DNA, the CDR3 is TGTGCCAGCAGCCCCCTCGCAGATACGCAGTATTTT. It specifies CASSPLADTQYF.

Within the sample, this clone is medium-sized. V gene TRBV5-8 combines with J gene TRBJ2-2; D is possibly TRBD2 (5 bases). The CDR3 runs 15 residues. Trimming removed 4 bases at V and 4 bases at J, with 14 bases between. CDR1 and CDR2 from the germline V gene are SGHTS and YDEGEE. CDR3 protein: CASSPERSSTGELFF. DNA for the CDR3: TGTGCCAGCAGCCCCGAGCGGAGTTCCACCGGGGAGCTGTTTTTT.

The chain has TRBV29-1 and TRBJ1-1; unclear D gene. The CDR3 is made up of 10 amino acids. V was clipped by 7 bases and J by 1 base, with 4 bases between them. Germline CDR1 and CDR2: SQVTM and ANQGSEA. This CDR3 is CSAQNTEAFF. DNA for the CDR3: TGCAGCGCCCAGAACACTGAAGCTTTCTTT.

CDR3 region: CASSSEGAGELFF. The CDR3 region has the DNA TGCGCCAGCAGCTCCGAGGGGGCGGGGGAGCTGTTTTTT. V gene TRBV5-1 combines with J gene TRBJ2-2; TRBD1 matches 7 bases. CDR1 and CDR2 from the germline V gene are SGHRS and YFSETQ. V shed 3 bases, J shed 8 bases, and the junction held 4 bases outside the gene matches. The CDR3 consists of 13 residues.

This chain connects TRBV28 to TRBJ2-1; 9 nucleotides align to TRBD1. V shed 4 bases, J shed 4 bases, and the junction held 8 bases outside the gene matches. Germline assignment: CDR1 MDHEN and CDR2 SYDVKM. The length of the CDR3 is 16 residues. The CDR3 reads CASSYSTGGRYNEQFF. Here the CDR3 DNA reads TGTGCCAGCAGTTATTCGACAGGGGGAAGGTACAATGAGCAGTTCTTC.

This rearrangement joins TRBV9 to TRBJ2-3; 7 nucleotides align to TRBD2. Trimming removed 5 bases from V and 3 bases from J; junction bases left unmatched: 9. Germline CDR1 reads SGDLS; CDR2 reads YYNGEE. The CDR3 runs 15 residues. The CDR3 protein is CASRKGASGTDTQYF. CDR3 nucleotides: TGTGCCAGCAGAAAAGGAGCTAGCGGAACAGATACGCAGTATTTT. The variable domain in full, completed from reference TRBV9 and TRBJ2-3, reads DSGVTQTPKHLITATGQRVTLRCSPRSGDLSVYWYQQSLDQGLQFLIQYYNGEERAKGNILERFSAQQFPDLHSELNLSSLELGDSALYFCASRKGASGTDTQYFGPGTRLTVL.

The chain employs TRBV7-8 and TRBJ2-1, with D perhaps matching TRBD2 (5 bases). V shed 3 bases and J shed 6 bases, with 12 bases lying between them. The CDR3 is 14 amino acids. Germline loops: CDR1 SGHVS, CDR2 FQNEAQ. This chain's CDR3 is CASSFEGSVNEQFF. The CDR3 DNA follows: TGTGCCAGCAGCTTTGAGGGTTCGGTCAATGAGCAGTTCTTC.

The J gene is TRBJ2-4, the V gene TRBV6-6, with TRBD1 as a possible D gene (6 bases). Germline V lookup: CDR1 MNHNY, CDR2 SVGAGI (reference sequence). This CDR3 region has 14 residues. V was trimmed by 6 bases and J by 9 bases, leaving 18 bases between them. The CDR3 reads CASRTAQGHGIQYF. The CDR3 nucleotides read TGTGCCAGCAGAACGGCGCAGGGACATGGCATTCAGTACTTC.

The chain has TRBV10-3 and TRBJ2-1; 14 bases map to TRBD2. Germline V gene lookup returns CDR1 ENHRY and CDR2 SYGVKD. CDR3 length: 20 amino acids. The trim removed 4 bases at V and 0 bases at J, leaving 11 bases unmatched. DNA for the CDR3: TGTGCCATCAGTGGGACTAGCGGGGGGACTAAATACTCCTCCTACAATGAGCAGTTCTTC. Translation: CAISGTSGGTKYSSYNEQFF.

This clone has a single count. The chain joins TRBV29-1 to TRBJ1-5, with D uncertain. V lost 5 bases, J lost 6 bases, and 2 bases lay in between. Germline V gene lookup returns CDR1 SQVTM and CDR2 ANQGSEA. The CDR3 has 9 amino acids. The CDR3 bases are TGCAGCGTTTTTCAGCCCCAGCATTTT. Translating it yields CSVFQPQHF.

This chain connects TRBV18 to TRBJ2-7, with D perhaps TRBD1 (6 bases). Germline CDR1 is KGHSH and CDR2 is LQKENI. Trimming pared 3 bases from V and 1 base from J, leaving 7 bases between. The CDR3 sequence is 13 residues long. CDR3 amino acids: CASSPDRSYEQYF. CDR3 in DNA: TGTGCCAGCTCACCTGACAGGTCCTACGAGCAGTACTTC.

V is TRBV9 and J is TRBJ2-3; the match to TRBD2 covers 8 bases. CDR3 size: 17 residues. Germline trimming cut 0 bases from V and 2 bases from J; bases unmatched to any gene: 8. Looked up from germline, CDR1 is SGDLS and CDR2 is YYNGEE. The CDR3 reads CASSVGGGGGLTDTQYF. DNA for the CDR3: TGTGCCAGCAGCGTAGGAGGTGGCGGGGGGCTCACAGATACGCAGTATTTT. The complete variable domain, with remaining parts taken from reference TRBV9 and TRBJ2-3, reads DSGVTQTPKHLITATGQRVTLRCSPRSGDLSVYWYQQSLDQGLQFLIQYYNGEERAKGNILERFSAQQFPDLHSELNLSSLELGDSALYFCASSVGGGGGLTDTQYFGPGTRLTVL.

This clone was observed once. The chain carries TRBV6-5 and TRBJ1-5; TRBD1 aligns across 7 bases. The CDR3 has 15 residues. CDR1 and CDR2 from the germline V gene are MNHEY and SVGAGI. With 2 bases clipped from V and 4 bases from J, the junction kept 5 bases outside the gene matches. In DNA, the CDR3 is TGTGCCAGCAGTTACCGAAGGGGACAGAATCAGCCCCAGCATTTT. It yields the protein CASSYRRGQNQPQHF.

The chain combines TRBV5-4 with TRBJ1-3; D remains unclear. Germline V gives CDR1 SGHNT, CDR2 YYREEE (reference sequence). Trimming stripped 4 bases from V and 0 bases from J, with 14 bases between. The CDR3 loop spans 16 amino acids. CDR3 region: CASSVVGSGSGNTIYF. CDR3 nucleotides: TGTGCCAGCAGCGTGGTCGGATCCGGCTCTGGAAACACCATATATTTT.